This TCR beta chain was sequenced for a study of blood T cell repertoires in COVID-19. In germline, CDR1 is MNHEY, CDR2 SMNVEV (reference sequence). The CDR3 is 14 amino acids. Between the trimmed V and J ends, which lost 4 bases and 6 bases, there was a span of 13 bases. Using immunoSEQ multiplex PCR, the repertoire was profiled, and TCRdb retains in-frame clones only, with some absent. In the table there are around 130,000 clones, under 85% of which are singletons. The source is a man under 40 who had recovered from COVID-19. Source material: PBMCs or T cells enriched from blood (not recorded which). The genes are TRBV27 and TRBJ2-1, with a possible D match to TRBD1 (6 bases). This CDR3 reads CASSSLGQLNEQFF. The CDR3 region has the DNA TGTGCCAGCAGTTCCCTTGGACAGCTCAATGAGCAGTTCTTC.